Following are 23 T cell receptor beta chains from one sample sequenced in a study of blood T cell repertoires in COVID-19. The repertoire was sequenced with immunoSEQ multiplex PCR; TCRdb's copy has only in-frame clones and lacks some. This repertoire shows about 250,000 clones, 70% to 90% found once; its top ten account for under 2%. The sequenced sample was PBMCs or T cells enriched from blood (not recorded which). The receptors stem from a man in his forties who had recovered from COVID-19.

The chain carries TRBV6-1 and TRBJ1-4; no clear D gene. Deletions cut 3 bases from V and 0 bases from J, with 14 bases between. This CDR3 is 17 amino acids long. The germline CDR1 and CDR2 sequences are MNHNS and SASEGT. As DNA, the CDR3 is TGTGCCAGCAGTGACGATACCGCGGTTGCAACTAATGAAAAACTGTTTTTT. Translation gives CASSDDTAVATNEKLFF.

V and J are TRBV23-1 and TRBJ1-2, with 7 bases aligning to TRBD1. TRBV23-1 is annotated as an ORF whose role is uncertain. This CDR3 is built from 18 residues. The trim removed 0 bases at V and 2 bases at J, leaving 12 bases unmatched. The CDR3 region is CASSQSKIRGQINYGYTF. The CDR3 DNA follows: TGCGCCAGCAGTCAATCTAAGATTAGGGGACAGATCAACTATGGCTACACCTTC.

This clone was seen a single time. The chain links TRBV5-5 to TRBJ2-7, with D tentatively TRBD2 (6 bases). CDR1 is SGHKS and CDR2 is YYEKEE in the germline V gene (reference sequence). V dropped 3 bases and J dropped 6 bases, with 10 bases sitting between them. The CDR3 loop spans 12 amino acids. The DNA for the CDR3 is TGTGCCAGCAGCTGGGTCGGGGGCGAGCAGTACTTC. This codes for CASSWVGGEQYF.

The chain combines TRBV27 with TRBJ1-3; no firm D call. V was pared by 7 bases and J by 0 bases, with 4 bases between. The germline gives CDR1 MNHEY, CDR2 SMNVEV (reference sequence). The CDR3 length is 12 residues. CDR3 protein: CASKPSGNTIYF. The CDR3 DNA follows: TGTGCCAGCAAGCCCTCTGGAAACACCATATATTTT.

The chain's CDR3 is CASSGTENTEAFF. CDR3 DNA: TGTGCCAGCTCGGGGACAGAGAACACTGAAGCTTTCTTT. The genes are TRBV18 and TRBJ1-1, with TRBD1 identical over 7 bases. Germline V lookup: CDR1 KGHSH, CDR2 LQKENI. The CDR3 length is 13 residues. The V segment lost 6 bases and the J segment 1 base; nucleotides outside the gene matches: 2. The full variable domain, rest sourced from reference TRBV18 and TRBJ1-1, is NAGVMQNPRHLVRRRGQEARLRCSPMKGHSHVYWYRQLPEEGLKFMVYLQKENIIDESGMPKERFSAEFPKEGPSILRIQQVVRGDSAAYFCASSGTENTEAFFGQGTRLTVV.

V usage is TRBV10-3 and J usage is TRBJ1-1; tentative D call: TRBD1 (6 bases). The CDR3 has 16 amino acids. From germline, CDR1 is ENHRY and CDR2 SYGVKD. V was trimmed by 1 base and J by 1 base, leaving 13 bases between them. DNA of the CDR3: TGTGCCATCAGTGAGTTTGGACAGAGCACGAACACTGAAGCTTTCTTT. Amino acids: CAISEFGQSTNTEAFF.

The chain is built from TRBV2 and TRBJ2-5; 12 positions agree with TRBD2. V was pared by 4 bases and J by 4 bases, with 4 bases of the junction left unmatched. Germline loops: CDR1 SNHLY, CDR2 FYNNEI. The CDR3 is 15 residues long. CDR3 DNA: TGTGCCAGCAGTGTGGGACTAGCGGGCGTAGAGACCCAGTACTTC. Its protein product is CASSVGLAGVETQYF.

V and J are TRBV14 and TRBJ1-2, with D possibly being TRBD1 (5 bases). V lost 4 bases and J lost 4, with 7 bases in between. The CDR3 has 12 amino acids. The germline V gene has CDR1 SGHDN and CDR2 FVKESK. CDR3 in amino acids: CASSPGGYGYTF. CDR3 DNA sequence: TGTGCCAGCAGCCCGGGGGGCTATGGCTACACCTTC.

V usage is TRBV30 and J usage is TRBJ1-5; maybe TRBD1 (6 bases). The CDR3 contains 12 residues. In germline, CDR1 is GTSNPN, CDR2 SVGIG (reference sequence). The ends were cut back, 4 bases at V and 11 bases at J, with 15 bases in the middle. CDR3 region: CAWTQGQETQHF. CDR3 nucleotide sequence: TGTGCCTGGACACAGGGTCAGGAGACCCAGCATTTT.

On this clone itself: The same CDR3 can be traced to other DNA sequences in this sample. V gene TRBV3-1 (or the pseudogene TRBV3-2) combines with J gene TRBJ1-3; D is unresolved. The CDR3 is 16 residues long. The ends were cut back, 1 base at V and 0 bases at J, with 10 bases in the middle. CDR1 and CDR2 from the germline V gene are LGHDT and YNNKEL (reference sequence). The CDR3 nucleotides are TGTGCCAGCAGCCAAGGGGCGGGGTCCTCTGGAAACACCATATATTTT. Its translation is CASSQGAGSSGNTIYF.

CDR3 sequence reads: CASSSYRGSYGYTF. In nucleotides, the CDR3 is TGTGCCAGCAGCTCCTACAGGGGCTCCTATGGCTACACCTTC. The chain carries TRBV7-2 and TRBJ1-2, with TRBD1 matching over 7 bases. The germline CDR1 and CDR2 sequences are SGHTA and FQGNSA. The CDR3 spans 14 residues. V lost 4 bases, J lost 4 bases, and 6 bases stayed unmatched. Together with reference TRBV7-2 and TRBJ1-2, the CDR3 gives the full variable domain: GAGVSQSPSNKVTEKGKDVELRCDPISGHTALYWYRQSLGQGLEFLIYFQGNSAPDKSGLPSDRFSAERTGGSVSTLTIQRTQQEDSAVYLCASSSYRGSYGYTFGSGTRLTVV.

The chain uses TRBV7-9 and TRBJ1-4; possible D gene TRBD1, 5 bases. V lost 5 bases, J lost 7 bases, and 14 bases lay in between. This CDR3 comprises 14 residues. Germline-derived CDR1 and CDR2 are SEHNR and FQNEAQ (reference sequence). The DNA of the CDR3 is TGTGCCAGCAGCCCCGACAGTGGGATTGAAAAACTGTTTTTT. Amino acids: CASSPDSGIEKLFF.

This chain uses TRBV5-6 with TRBJ1-2; TRBD1 agrees at 9 bases. The CDR3 contains 14 residues. J was trimmed by 6 bases and V by 4 bases; bases with no gene match: 7. In germline, CDR1 is SGHDT, CDR2 YYEEEE. The DNA of the CDR3 is TGTGCCAGCAGCCGACAGGGGGTTGTCAATGGCTACACCTTC. Protein product: CASSRQGVVNGYTF. The whole variable domain, remainder taken from reference TRBV5-6 and TRBJ1-2, is DAGVTQSPTHLIKTRGQQVTLRCSPKSGHDTVSWYQQALGQGPQFIFQYYEEEERQRGNFPDRFSGHQFPNYSSELNVNALLLGDSALYLCASSRQGVVNGYTFGSGTRLTVV.

The V call is TRBV3-1 (or the pseudogene TRBV3-2), the J call TRBJ1-4; D call uncertain. Per the germline V gene, CDR1 is LGHDT and CDR2 is YNNKEL (reference sequence). CDR3 size: 12 residues. V lost 1 base to trimming and J lost 7 bases, with 4 bases between them. CDR3 DNA: TGTGCCAGCAGCCAAGGTAGTGAAAAACTGTTTTTT. This translates into CASSQGSEKLFF.

The genes are TRBV28 and TRBJ2-3; 7 nucleotides agree with TRBD1. V shed 6 bases and J 6 bases; nucleotides not matched to a gene: 12. From germline, CDR1 is MDHEN and CDR2 SYDVKM. This CDR3 has 15 amino acids. In nucleotides, the CDR3 is TGTGCCAGCAGCCCCCCAAGACAGGGAATTGATACGCAGTATTTT. It yields the protein CASSPPRQGIDTQYF.

This clone was detected only once. This CDR3 is CASRVNLGQSCYGYTF. CDR3 in DNA: TGTGCAAGTCGCGTCAACTTGGGACAGAGTTGCTATGGCTACACCTTC. The gene calls are TRBV12-2 and TRBJ1-2; the table's D call, TRBD1, was not checked against the DNA. TRBV12-2 is reported as a pseudogene. The CDR3 contains 16 residues.

The rearrangement joins TRBV3-1 (or the pseudogene TRBV3-2) to TRBJ2-2, with a weak D call TRBD2 (6 bases). The CDR3 runs to 14 residues. The germline V and J ends were trimmed by 0 bases and 6 bases, with 8 bases remaining between them. The germline V gene has CDR1 LGHDT and CDR2 YNNKEL (reference sequence). The CDR3 nucleotides are TGTGCCAGCAGCCAAGAAGCGGGCGCCGGGGAGCTGTTTTTT. It yields the protein CASSQEAGAGELFF.

V and J are TRBV7-9 and TRBJ2-7; perhaps TRBD2 as D (5 bases). Germline CDR1 reads SEHNR; CDR2 reads FQNEAQ (reference sequence). Trimming shortened V by 4 bases and J by 1 base, and 23 bases separated the two germline ends. The CDR3 is made up of 18 amino acids. The CDR3 loop is CASSSSSGIPIGSYEQYF. As DNA, the CDR3 is TGTGCCAGCAGCTCGTCTTCCGGGATCCCGATCGGGTCCTACGAGCAGTACTTC.

The V gene is TRBV10-3, the J gene TRBJ1-3, with TRBD1 matching 7 bases. The V segment lost 7 bases and the J segment 13 bases; nucleotides outside the gene matches: 7. The CDR3 has 11 amino acids. Germline CDR1 ENHRY, CDR2 SYGVKD. This CDR3 is CAITGGGLIYF. CDR3 DNA sequence: TGTGCCATCACAGGAGGGGGCCTAATATATTTT.

This chain connects TRBV19 to TRBJ2-5; tentatively, D is TRBD1 (6 bases). CDR1 and CDR2 from the germline V gene are LNHDA and SQIVND (reference sequence). This CDR3 comprises 16 residues. The germline V and J ends were trimmed by 1 base and 1 base, with 13 bases remaining between them. CDR3 in DNA: TGTGCCAGTAGTATAGGGGGGCAGAATCTCCAAGAGACCCAGTACTTC. This codes for CASSIGGQNLQETQYF.

The rearrangement joins TRBV27 to TRBJ2-2; a weak D match, TRBD2 (6 bases). Germline V gives CDR1 MNHEY, CDR2 SMNVEV (reference sequence). This CDR3 has 15 amino acids. The V end lost 5 bases, the J end lost 1 base, and 11 bases lay between the germline ends. The CDR3 is CASSPLGGNTGELFF. In DNA, the CDR3 is TGTGCCAGCAGTCCCCTGGGGGGGAACACCGGGGAGCTGTTTTTT.

The chain links TRBV25-1 to TRBJ1-5; no clear D. V lost 4 bases to trimming and J lost 2 bases, with 9 bases between them. The CDR3 has 14 residues. Germline CDR1 reads MGHDK; CDR2 reads SYGVNS. In DNA form, the CDR3 reads TGTGCCAGCAGTGGCCAGGTTGGCAATCAGCCCCAGCATTTT. Translating gives CASSGQVGNQPQHF.

The chain couples TRBV5-4 to TRBJ1-3, with TRBD1 identical over 7 bases. The CDR3 loop spans 15 amino acids. Germline loops: CDR1 SGHNT, CDR2 YYREEE (reference sequence). The V and J ends lost 3 bases and 4 bases, in that order; junction bases with no gene match: 7. CDR3 coding DNA: TGTGCCAGCAGCTCCGCCGGACAGGAGGGAAACACCATATATTTT. As protein: CASSSAGQEGNTIYF.